This T cell receptor beta chain was obtained from a study of regulatory T cells in long-lasting Graves disease. General study findings and limits: Among the persistent patients, fewer than 3,000 public clonotypes were shared, more than the roughly 970 shared among new patients. Newly diagnosed patients had higher TCR diversity than persistent Graves' patients did. Favored gene segments in persistent disease were TRBV28, TRBJ1-2 and TRBJ2-5.

With 1 base clipped from V and 2 bases from J, the junction kept 7 bases outside the gene matches. Per the germline V gene, CDR1 is SGHAT and CDR2 is FQNNGV. The length of the CDR3 is 18 residues. Time point denoted: persistent/refractory GD, antithyroid drugs over 5 years with positive TRAb. With RNA extracted from PBMCs as input, the TCR library was made. Diagnosis followed American Thyroid Association guidelines for Graves' disease. This clonotype was seen repeatedly, ten times or more. What it binds is not known. Construction of the TCR beta libraries employed iRepertoire HTBI primers in conjunction with Arm-PCR of CDR3 regions. Each CDR3 protein gets one entry after TCRdb re-called the multiplex PCR reads with MiXCR. The table shows 500,000 to 700,000 distinct CDR3 sequences, with about 30% occurring only once.

The rearrangement joins TRBV11-2 to TRBJ2-7; 14 bases match TRBD2. The receptor comes from a female donor with Graves disease. The sample here was peripheral blood mononuclear cells (PBMCs), taken when the disease was refractory, from a patient treated with antithyroid drugs. The CDR3 loop is CASSLARTSGRTPYEQYF. CDR3 coding DNA: TGTGCCAGCAGCTTAGCACGGACTAGCGGGAGGACACCCTACGAGCAGTACTTC. Complete variable domain (other parts from reference TRBV11-2 and TRBJ2-7): EAGVAQSPRYKIIEKRQSVAFWCNPISGHATLYWYQQILGQGPKLLIQFQNNGVVDDSQLPKDRFSAERLKGVDSTLKIQPAKLEDSAVYLCASSLARTSGRTPYEQYFGPGTRLTVT.